One sample yielded the 18 T cell receptor beta chains listed below, sequenced in a study of T cells in localized non-small cell lung cancer. Sequencing was performed with immunoSEQ multiplex PCR; in TCRdb, only in-frame clones are kept and a portion is missing. The sample holds under 40,000 clones, over 75% seen once. The material sequenced was peripheral blood, taken before any cancer treatment. The receptors were gathered from an older male donor with stage III lung adenocarcinoma.

The chain links TRBV4-1 to TRBJ1-1; D may be TRBD1 (6 bases). This CDR3 is 17 amino acids long. Germline lookup yields CDR1 MGHRA and CDR2 YSYEKL. Trimming stripped 0 bases from V and 8 bases from J, with 22 bases between. As DNA, the CDR3 is TGCGCCAGCAGCCAAGAAGGAGCTGATACAGGGAATGGGGAAGCTTTCTTT. Translated, it gives CASSQEGADTGNGEAFF.

V and J are TRBV19 and TRBJ2-2; 7 bases match TRBD1. The CDR3 runs 15 residues. Germline values: CDR1 LNHDA, CDR2 SQIVND (reference sequence). The junction had 6 bases not matched to a gene; V was cut back by 7 bases and J by 1 base. The CDR3 reads CASNVGGQNTGELFF. The CDR3 DNA follows: TGTGCCAGTAATGTAGGGGGCCAGAACACCGGGGAGCTGTTTTTT.

This clone has only one observation. This chain connects TRBV6-1 to TRBJ2-7; no definite D call. Germline CDR1 reads MNHNS; CDR2 reads SASEGT. The CDR3 extends over 13 amino acids. The V gene lost 1 base and the J gene lost 5 bases, with 9 bases spanning the gap. CDR3 nucleotide sequence: TGTGCCAGCAGTGAAGTGGTAGGCGACGAGCAGTACTTC. Protein: CASSEVVGDEQYF.

This chain joins TRBV27 and TRBJ2-7, with D possibly matching TRBD1 (5 bases). CDR3 size: 15 residues. Germline loops: CDR1 MNHEY, CDR2 SMNVEV (reference sequence). Trimming pared 1 base from V and 6 bases from J, leaving 16 bases between. The CDR3 DNA sequence: TGTGCCAGCAGTTTATTTTCACAGGTGGCTCTCGAGCAGTACTTC. It yields the protein CASSLFSQVALEQYF.

The J gene is TRBJ2-1, the V gene TRBV9, with TRBD2 as a possible D gene (6 bases). With 0 bases removed from V and 7 bases from J, the gap between germline ends came to 8 bases. The length of the CDR3 is 13 residues. Germline V CDR1 and CDR2: SGDLS, YYNGEE. CDR3 nucleotide sequence: TGTGCCAGCAGCGTAGGCGGGAAAAATGAGCAGTTCTTC. Its protein product is CASSVGGKNEQFF.

The V gene is TRBV10-3, the J gene TRBJ2-6; D is ambiguous. Trimming left V 4 bases short and J 2 bases short, with 6 bases between. This CDR3 region has 14 residues. Germline CDR1 reads ENHRY; CDR2 reads SYGVKD. The CDR3 DNA is TGTGCCATCAGTGTTGGTCCTGGGGCCAACGTCCTGACTTTC. It yields the protein CAISVGPGANVLTF.

The chain joins TRBV2 to TRBJ1-1; D is perhaps TRBD1 (5 bases). The CDR3 extends over 13 amino acids. Germline V CDR1 and CDR2: SNHLY, FYNNEI. Trimming took 7 bases from V and 1 from J, leaving 10 bases between them. CDR3 amino acids: CASTGDQNTEAFF. In DNA, the CDR3 is TGTGCCAGCACCGGGGACCAGAACACTGAAGCTTTCTTT.

The rearrangement joins TRBV5-1 to TRBJ2-3; D unclear. Trimming removed 0 bases at V and 0 bases at J, with 8 bases between. This CDR3 spans 15 amino acids. Germline lookup yields CDR1 SGHRS and CDR2 YFSETQ. The CDR3 reads CASSLDGTSTDTQYF. The CDR3 DNA is TGCGCCAGCAGCTTGGATGGAACGAGCACAGATACGCAGTATTTT.

The rearrangement links TRBV5-1 to TRBJ2-5; D possibly uses TRBD1 or TRBD2 (5 bases each). The CDR3 extends over 13 amino acids. Germline CDR1 is SGHRS and CDR2 is YFSETQ. V lost 3 bases and J lost 4, with 10 bases in between. CDR3 coding DNA: TGCGCCAGCAGCTACTCCGGGGCAGAGACCCAGTACTTC. Residues: CASSYSGAETQYF.

The chain links TRBV5-1 to TRBJ1-1; D unclear. Germline CDR1 is SGHRS and CDR2 is YFSETQ. Between the trimmed V and J ends, which lost 2 bases and 0 bases, there was a span of 11 bases. The CDR3 length is 15 residues. CDR3 nucleotide sequence: TGCGCCAGCAGCTTACCAGCGGCAATGAACACTGAAGCTTTCTTT. This codes for CASSLPAAMNTEAFF. Together with reference TRBV5-1 and TRBJ1-1, the CDR3 gives the full variable domain: KAGVTQTPRYLIKTRGQQVTLSCSPISGHRSVSWYQQTPGQGLQFLFEYFSETQRNKGNFPGRFSGRQFSNSRSEMNVSTLELGDSALYLCASSLPAAMNTEAFFGQGTRLTVV.

In its sample, this clone was seen a few times. The rearrangement links TRBV25-1 to TRBJ1-1; 9 bases are a match to TRBD1. This CDR3 spans 13 amino acids. After removal of 6 bases from V and 8 bases from J, the junction contained 7 bases not matched to a gene. The germline V gene has CDR1 MGHDK and CDR2 SYGVNS. The CDR3 DNA reads TGTGCCAGCAGGAACAGGGGGCTGGGGGAAGCTTTCTTT. It is translated as CASRNRGLGEAFF.

This clone was picked up a small number of times. The chain carries TRBV7-9 and TRBJ2-1; D unresolved. Germline V gene sequence: CDR1 SEHNR, CDR2 FQNEAQ (reference sequence). The CDR3 length is 13 residues. V lost 4 bases, J lost 3 bases, and 7 bases lay in between. In nucleotides, the CDR3 is TGTGCCAGCAGCTCCAACATCTACAATGAGCAGTTCTTC. It codes for CASSSNIYNEQFF. The entire variable domain, with the rest obtained from reference TRBV7-9 and TRBJ2-1, is as follows: DTGVSQNPRHKITKRGQNVTFRCDPISEHNRLYWYRQTLGQGPEFLTYFQNEAQLEKSRLLSDRFSAERPKGSFSTLEIQRTEQGDSAMYLCASSSNIYNEQFFGPGTRLTVL.

The gene calls are TRBV5-4 and TRBJ2-1; D possibly uses TRBD1 or TRBD2 (5 bases each). Looked up from germline, CDR1 is SGHNT and CDR2 is YYREEE (reference sequence). This CDR3 comprises 14 residues. Trimming cost V 5 bases and J 5 bases, with 14 bases left between them. The CDR3 spells CASRDEGRNNEQFF. The CDR3 DNA reads as TGTGCCAGCAGAGATGAGGGGCGCAACAATGAGCAGTTCTTC.

V gene TRBV5-4 combines with J gene TRBJ1-1, with D uncertain. Germline CDR1 SGHNT, CDR2 YYREEE (reference sequence). Trimming took off 3 bases at V and 7 bases at J, with 7 bases between the two ends. The CDR3 has 11 residues. Written as DNA, the CDR3 is TGTGCCAGCAGCTATGACGGTGAAGCTTTCTTT. Translation gives CASSYDGEAFF.

The rearrangement joins TRBV5-4 to TRBJ1-1; 10 bases are shared with TRBD1. Germline V gives CDR1 SGHNT, CDR2 YYREEE (reference sequence). J lost 7 bases, V lost 4 bases, and 10 bases had no gene match. This CDR3 contains 15 residues. The DNA of the CDR3 is TGTGCCAGCAGCCCAGGGACAGGGGCTTACGGTGAAGCTTTCTTT. The encoded protein is CASSPGTGAYGEAFF.

This rearrangement joins TRBV6-1 to TRBJ2-1, with D possibly matching TRBD2 (6 bases). The V gene's germline CDR1 is MNHNS and CDR2 SASEGT. The CDR3 is 13 amino acids. Trimming shortened V by 7 bases and J by 3 bases, and 10 bases separated the two germline ends. The CDR3 reads CASMAGFYNEQFF. In nucleotides, the CDR3 is TGTGCCAGCATGGCGGGATTCTACAATGAGCAGTTCTTC.

The V call is TRBV5-1, the J call TRBJ1-4, with 7 bases lining up with TRBD1. CDR3 length equals 14 residues. V shed 5 bases and J 2 bases; nucleotides not matched to a gene: 3. Germline-derived CDR1 and CDR2 are SGHRS and YFSETQ. The CDR3 loop reads CASSLTGTNEKLFF. For the CDR3, the DNA is TGCGCCAGCAGTTTGACAGGGACTAATGAAAAACTGTTTTTT.

The rearrangement joins TRBV5-8 to TRBJ2-7; 8 nucleotides match TRBD2. Germline values: CDR1 SGHTS, CDR2 YDEGEE. With V trimmed by 2 bases and J by 3 bases, 4 bases remained unmatched. This CDR3 has 14 amino acids. This CDR3 reads CASSLKLAVYEQYF. DNA of the CDR3: TGTGCCAGCAGCTTAAAACTAGCGGTCTACGAGCAGTACTTC.